Reported below is one TCR beta chain. The CDR3 has 15 amino acids. V lost 0 bases to trimming and J lost 7 bases, with 13 bases between them. Germline V gene lookup returns CDR1 ENHRY and CDR2 SYGVKD. This entry comes from a study of control samples from healthy donors and cancer patients. TCRdb's copy holds only in-frame clones and misses some; the assay was immunoSEQ multiplex PCR. The sample holds about 80,000 clones, approximately 80% seen once. The gene calls are TRBV10-3 and TRBJ1-5; tentative D call: TRBD1 (5 bases). The sample was PBMCs. This clonotype was sampled from a man between 60 and 70 years old with head and neck cancer. DNA of the CDR3: TGTGCCATCAGTGAGTCGCTTGGGGGGAGGCAGCCCCAGCATTTT. Translation gives CAISESLGGRQPQHF.